This section outlines one TCR beta chain sequence together with its context. Its antigen is still unknown. Germline V lookup: CDR1 KGHSH, CDR2 LQKENI. V shed 2 bases and J shed 6 bases, with 17 bases lying between them. This CDR3 is built from 16 residues. The data were taken from a study of shared clonotypes between healthy human individuals. Study observations and caveats: Sharing across four donors was highest in naive CD4 (roughly 5%) and lowest in memory CD8 (about 0.4%). The study's rarefaction showed incomplete sorted-subset sequencing despite large depth. Estimated clonotype richness was generally higher in naive than memory subsets.

The authors' processing: Junction-only immunoSEQ data arrived without quality scores, meaning filtering differed. Using immunoSEQ multiplex PCR, the repertoire was profiled, and TCRdb retains in-frame clones only, with some absent. The V and J calls and clone size are taken from that table; D and trimming were inferred from the DNA. The table records about 1 million clones, around 76% of them present only once. The chain couples TRBV18 to TRBJ1-5; D gene ambiguous. The TCR was taken from a man between 18 and 35 years old in good health. The sample comprised memory CD4+ T cells sorted from blood. The sample's subset: CD45RA-negative fraction. CDR3 nucleotide sequence: TGTGCCAGCTCACCAGTTATGCAGGTACAGTTTCAGCCCCAGCATTTT. Its protein is CASSPVMQVQFQPQHF.